The present TCR beta chain was sequenced within a study of cytomegalovirus exposure and HLA in healthy donors. Study background: Some 180 million T cells yielded more than 90 million unique TCR beta sequences in earlier analysis. Study-level findings and limits: The study designated over 150 TCR beta chains cytomegalovirus-associated. According to a later analysis, most TCR beta chains associated with CMV appeared HLA-restricted.

Primers for the PCR totalled 60 Vbeta and 13 Jbeta. Sequencing used immunoSEQ multiplex PCR; TCRdb keeps in-frame clones, though not all of them. The top ten clones hold approximately 1.3% of a sample with over 150,000 clones, just over 75% of them seen once. To note about this clone: Its antigen is unknown.

Trimming cost V 1 base and J 0 bases, with 7 bases left between them. Germline-derived CDR1 and CDR2 are SGHAT and FQNNGV. CDR3 size: 15 residues. The origin of this receptor is a woman aged 25 to 45 in good health and CMV-seropositive. Source material: PBMCs. The chain uses TRBV11-2 and TRBJ2-1; D unclear. For the CDR3, the DNA is TGTGCCAGCAGCTTAGTAACGGGCTCCTACAATGAGCAGTTCTTC. Translated: CASSLVTGSYNEQFF.